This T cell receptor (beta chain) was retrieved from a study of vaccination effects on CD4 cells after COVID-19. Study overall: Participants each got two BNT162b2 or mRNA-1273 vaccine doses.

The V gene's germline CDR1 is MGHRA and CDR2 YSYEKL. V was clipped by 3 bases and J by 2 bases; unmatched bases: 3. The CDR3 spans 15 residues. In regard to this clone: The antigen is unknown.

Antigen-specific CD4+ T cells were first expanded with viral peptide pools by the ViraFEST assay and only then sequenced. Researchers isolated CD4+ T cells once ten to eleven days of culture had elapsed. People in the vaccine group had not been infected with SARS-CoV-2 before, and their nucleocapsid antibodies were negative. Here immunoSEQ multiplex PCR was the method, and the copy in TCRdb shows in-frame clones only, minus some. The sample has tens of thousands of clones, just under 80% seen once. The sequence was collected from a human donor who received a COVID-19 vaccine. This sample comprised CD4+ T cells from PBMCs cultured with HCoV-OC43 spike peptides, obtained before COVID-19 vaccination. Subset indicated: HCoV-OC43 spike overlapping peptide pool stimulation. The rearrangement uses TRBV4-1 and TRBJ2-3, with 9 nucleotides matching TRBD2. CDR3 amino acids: CASSQASGATDTQYF. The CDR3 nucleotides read TGCGCCAGCAGCCAGGCTAGCGGGGCCACAGATACGCAGTATTTT.